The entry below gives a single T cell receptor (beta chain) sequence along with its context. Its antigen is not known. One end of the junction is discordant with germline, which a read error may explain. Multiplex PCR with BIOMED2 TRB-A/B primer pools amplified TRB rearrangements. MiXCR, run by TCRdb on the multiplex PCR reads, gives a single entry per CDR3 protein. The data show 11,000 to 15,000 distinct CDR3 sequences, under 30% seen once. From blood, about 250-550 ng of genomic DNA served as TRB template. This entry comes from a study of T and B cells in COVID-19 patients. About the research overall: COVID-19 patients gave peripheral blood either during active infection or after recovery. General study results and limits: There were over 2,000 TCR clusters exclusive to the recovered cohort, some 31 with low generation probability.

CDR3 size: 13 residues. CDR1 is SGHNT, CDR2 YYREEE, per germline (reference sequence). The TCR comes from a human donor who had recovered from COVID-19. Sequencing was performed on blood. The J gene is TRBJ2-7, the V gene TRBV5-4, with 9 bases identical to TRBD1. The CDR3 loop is CASSSWGGTGQDF. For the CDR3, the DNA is TGTGCCAGCAGCTCGTGGGGGGGGACAGGGCAAGACTTC.